The 10 T cell receptor beta chains reported below all come from one sample, sequenced in a study of early stage breast cancer tumors. TCRdb's table, derived via immunoSEQ multiplex PCR, lists solely in-frame clones and lacks some. This table holds 25,000 to 30,000 clones, 75% to 85% found once. Input material: blood. The receptor set was obtained from a person aged 55 to 70 with breast cancer.

This rearrangement joins TRBV30 to TRBJ1-2; D might be TRBD1 (5 bases). The germline V gene has CDR1 GTSNPN and CDR2 SVGIG (reference sequence). The V and J ends lost 4 bases and 6 bases respectively, with 12 bases between them. CDR3 length equals 12 residues. Here the CDR3 reads CAWKGPRDGYTF. CDR3 coding DNA: TGTGCCTGGAAGGGGCCCCGGGATGGCTACACCTTC.

The genes are TRBV19 and TRBJ1-3; weak D call: TRBD1 (5 bases). V lost 3 bases to trimming and J lost 2 bases, with 14 bases between them. Per the germline V gene, CDR1 is LNHDA and CDR2 is SQIVND (reference sequence). This CDR3 is 16 amino acids long. This CDR3 reads CASSIQGNTAGNTIYF. In nucleotides, the CDR3 is TGTGCCAGTAGTATCCAGGGAAATACGGCTGGAAACACCATATATTTT.

The chain is built from TRBV5-4 and TRBJ1-5; perhaps TRBD1 as D (6 bases). In germline, CDR1 is SGHNT, CDR2 YYREEE (reference sequence). The CDR3 totals 15 residues. The germline V and J ends were trimmed by 2 bases and 3 bases, with 12 bases remaining between them. This CDR3 reads CASSFDGQNNQPQHF. The CDR3 DNA follows: TGTGCCAGCAGCTTTGACGGACAGAACAATCAGCCCCAGCATTTT.

This clone was seen only a few times. Since no conserved phenylalanine or tryptophan closes the CDR3, a read error is the likely cause. Because the CDR3's place on the DNA is in doubt, the DNA is left out and the CDR3 is given as listed by TCRdb. This chain connects TRBV6-5 to TRBJ1-2; the table's D call, TRBD1, has no DNA check behind it. Including both end residues, the CDR3 is 10 amino acids long. Germline loops: CDR1 MNHEY, CDR2 SVGAGI. The CDR3 region is CASGWMATGS.

The rearrangement links TRBV7-2 to TRBJ1-1; D unclear. CDR1 is SGHTA and CDR2 is FQGNSA in the germline V gene. The V gene lost 5 bases and the J gene lost 4 bases, with 11 bases spanning the gap. CDR3 size: 13 residues. This CDR3 is CASSPGVATEAFF. The CDR3 DNA reads as TGTGCCAGCAGCCCCGGGGTGGCCACTGAAGCTTTCTTT. The full variable domain, with the rest looked up from reference TRBV7-2 and TRBJ1-1, is GAGVSQSPSNKVTEKGKDVELRCDPISGHTALYWYRQSLGQGLEFLIYFQGNSAPDKSGLPSDRFSAERTGGSVSTLTIQRTQQEDSAVYLCASSPGVATEAFFGQGTRLTVV.

The J gene is TRBJ2-3, the V gene TRBV5-6; 8 positions agree with TRBD1. CDR3 length: 14 residues. Germline values: CDR1 SGHDT, CDR2 YYEEEE. V was pared by 3 bases and J by 4 bases, with 4 bases of the junction left unmatched. The CDR3 reads CASSSGGEADTQYF. The CDR3 region has the DNA TGTGCCAGCAGCTCAGGGGGCGAGGCAGATACGCAGTATTTT.

V gene TRBV11-1 combines with J gene TRBJ1-2; 12 bases agree with TRBD1. The CDR3 totals 14 residues. The germline CDR1 and CDR2 sequences are SGHAT and FQDESV (reference sequence). The trim removed 8 bases at V and 6 bases at J, leaving 7 bases unmatched. The CDR3 reads CASRGTGGGDGYTF. The CDR3 DNA reads TGTGCCAGCCGCGGGACAGGGGGCGGCGATGGCTACACCTTC.

The chain links TRBV7-9 to TRBJ1-1; TRBD1 might be the D (5 bases). Germline CDR1 is SEHNR and CDR2 is FQNEAQ (reference sequence). The V end was cut by 2 bases, the J end by 5 bases, with 12 bases between. The CDR3 has 14 amino acids. DNA of the CDR3: TGTGCCAGCAGCTTATTGTCTGGGGGGACTGAAGCTTTCTTT. Protein: CASSLLSGGTEAFF.

The chain joins TRBV9 to TRBJ2-5, with D perhaps matching TRBD2 (5 bases). The CDR3 consists of 15 residues. In germline, CDR1 is SGDLS, CDR2 YYNGEE. Trimming shortened V by 5 bases and J by 5 bases, and 19 bases separated the two germline ends. CDR3 in DNA: TGTGCCAGCAGTGAATGGGAGTTAGGTTCGGAGACCCAGTACTTC. This translates into CASSEWELGSETQYF. The full variable domain, its missing parts supplied by reference TRBV9 and TRBJ2-5, is DSGVTQTPKHLITATGQRVTLRCSPRSGDLSVYWYQQSLDQGLQFLIQYYNGEERAKGNILERFSAQQFPDLHSELNLSSLELGDSALYFCASSEWELGSETQYFGPGTRLLVL.

The chain recombines TRBV6-5 with TRBJ2-7; no definite D call. Trimming took off 7 bases at V and 1 base at J, with 11 bases between the two ends. Germline CDR1 MNHEY, CDR2 SVGAGI. The CDR3 is 13 amino acids. The CDR3 spells CASTRHQSYEQYF. In nucleotides, the CDR3 is TGTGCCAGCACCCGACACCAATCCTACGAGCAGTACTTC.